The 14 T cell receptor beta chains in this list originate from one sample, sequenced in a study of blood T cell repertoires in COVID-19. Using immunoSEQ multiplex PCR, the repertoire was profiled, and TCRdb retains in-frame clones only, with some absent. This sample yields more than 65,000 clones, of which around three quarters are seen a single time; 15% to 20% belongs to the top ten. Sequenced: peripheral blood. The source of these receptors is a man aged 55 to 69 with acute or convalescent COVID-19.

The chain employs TRBV9 and TRBJ1-1; the D gene is possibly TRBD1 (5 bases). Germline values: CDR1 SGDLS, CDR2 YYNGEE. The germline V and J ends were trimmed by 0 bases and 0 bases, with 15 bases remaining between them. This CDR3 spans 17 amino acids. The CDR3, as DNA: TGTGCCAGCAGCGTAGTAAGGACAACGCTAGTGAACACTGAAGCTTTCTTT. Translating gives CASSVVRTTLVNTEAFF.

The chain combines TRBV5-5 with TRBJ1-4; 9 bases are a match to TRBD1. This CDR3 comprises 16 residues. V lost 1 base, J lost 7 bases, and 8 bases stayed unmatched. CDR1 and CDR2 (germline): SGHKS, YYEKEE (reference sequence). The CDR3 DNA reads as TGTGCCAGCAGCTTGATTGGGACAGGGAACGTTGAAAAACTGTTTTTT. It yields the protein CASSLIGTGNVEKLFF.

The V gene is TRBV25-1, the J gene TRBJ2-3; D uncertain. V was clipped by 3 bases and J by 2 bases, with 18 bases between them. Germline V CDR1 and CDR2: MGHDK, SYGVNS. The CDR3 sequence is 17 residues long. CDR3 sequence (DNA): TGTGCCAGCAGTGACCCCTCCCGGGTCCCTTTCACAGATACGCAGTATTTT. It yields the protein CASSDPSRVPFTDTQYF.

The chain is built from TRBV7-9 and TRBJ1-4, with D possibly TRBD1 on 5 matching bases. The V gene lost 3 bases and the J gene lost 8 bases, with 28 bases spanning the gap. The CDR3 is 19 amino acids. Germline V gives CDR1 SEHNR, CDR2 FQNEAQ (reference sequence). CDR3 sequence (DNA): TGTGCCAGCAGCTTGAAGGCGGGGGTCAGCCTATTTCGTGGGGAAAAACTGTTTTTT. Its protein is CASSLKAGVSLFRGEKLFF.

This clone was seen more than once but under ten times. V usage is TRBV10-3 and J usage is TRBJ2-1; a weak D match, TRBD2 (5 bases). Trimming cost V 6 bases and J 0 bases, with 12 bases left between them. CDR3 size: 15 residues. CDR1 and CDR2 (germline): ENHRY, SYGVKD. CDR3 amino acids: CAIRAHTSSYNEQFF. The CDR3, as DNA: TGTGCCATCAGGGCTCACACTAGCTCCTACAATGAGCAGTTCTTC.

The chain is built from TRBV2 and TRBJ1-5; D might be TRBD1 (5 bases). Trimming pared 6 bases from V and 7 bases from J, leaving 16 bases between. This CDR3 has 14 amino acids. Germline V lookup: CDR1 SNHLY, CDR2 FYNNEI. CDR3 in amino acids: CASRWTSGGQPQHF. In nucleotides, the CDR3 is TGTGCCAGCAGGTGGACATCCGGTGGCCAGCCCCAGCATTTT. The full variable domain, in which reference TRBV2 and TRBJ1-5 provide the parts outside the CDR3, is EPEVTQTPSHQVTQMGQEVILRCVPISNHLYFYWYRQILGQKVEFLVSFYNNEISEKSEIFDDQFSVERPDGSNFTLKIRSTKLEDSAMYFCASRWTSGGQPQHFGDGTRLSIL.

The V and J genes are TRBV19 and TRBJ1-6, with D hard to call. CDR3 length equals 11 residues. Trimming took 9 bases from V and 9 from J, leaving 9 bases between them. CDR1 is LNHDA, CDR2 SQIVND, per germline (reference sequence). CDR3 bases: TGTGCCAGCACCGGGGTTTCACCCCTCCACTTT. Translated, it gives CASTGVSPLHF.

The chain employs TRBV28 and TRBJ1-5; D uncertain. Germline values: CDR1 MDHEN, CDR2 SYDVKM. The V end lost 6 bases, the J end lost 2 bases, and 11 bases lay between the germline ends. The CDR3 length is 14 residues. The CDR3 is CASSRSSRNQPQHF. DNA for the CDR3: TGTGCCAGCAGCCGAAGCTCACGCAATCAGCCCCAGCATTTT.

The V gene is TRBV3-1 (or the pseudogene TRBV3-2), the J gene TRBJ2-7, with 9 bases identical to TRBD1. This CDR3 is built from 14 residues. The V gene's germline CDR1 is LGHDT and CDR2 YNNKEL (reference sequence). Germline trimming cut 1 base from V and 5 bases from J; bases unmatched to any gene: 3. The CDR3 sequence is CASSQGTGEDEQYF. The CDR3, as DNA: TGTGCCAGCAGCCAAGGGACAGGGGAGGACGAGCAGTACTTC.

V usage is TRBV3-1 (or the pseudogene TRBV3-2) and J usage is TRBJ2-7, with 10 bases that match TRBD2. J was trimmed by 3 bases and V by 3 bases; bases with no gene match: 5. The V gene's germline CDR1 is LGHDT and CDR2 YNNKEL (reference sequence). This CDR3 has 15 residues. The CDR3 nucleotides are TGTGCCAGCAGCCAGTATAGCGGGGGGCTCTACGAGCAGTACTTC. Protein sequence: CASSQYSGGLYEQYF.

The rearrangement joins TRBV7-8 to TRBJ2-2; 8 bases are a match to TRBD1. The germline V gene encodes CDR1 SGHVS and CDR2 FQNEAQ. V lost 1 base to trimming and J lost 6 bases; unmatched junction nucleotides: 4. This CDR3 contains 15 residues. The CDR3 sequence: CASSLGGRGPGELFF. The CDR3 DNA reads as TGTGCCAGCAGCTTAGGCGGCAGGGGGCCCGGGGAGCTGTTTTTT.

The chain uses TRBV15 and TRBJ1-5; the match to TRBD1 covers 7 bases. The CDR3 length is 16 residues. V lost 4 bases to trimming and J lost 0 bases; unmatched junction nucleotides: 6. Germline loops: CDR1 LNHNV, CDR2 YYDKDF (reference sequence). CDR3 protein: CATSKDRANSNQPQHF. The CDR3 nucleotides read TGTGCCACCAGCAAAGACAGGGCGAATAGCAATCAGCCCCAGCATTTT.

The gene calls are TRBV12-3 or TRBV12-4 and TRBJ1-6, with TRBD1 as a possible D gene (5 bases). Trimming shortened V by 4 bases and J by 6 bases, and 7 bases separated the two germline ends. This CDR3 comprises 13 residues. The CDR3 DNA follows: TGTGCCAGCAGTTACGGGGGTAATTCACCCCTCCACTTT. The encoded protein is CASSYGGNSPLHF.

The J gene is TRBJ1-5, the V gene TRBV10-3; 10 nucleotides line up with TRBD1. V was pared by 6 bases and J by 5 bases, with 4 bases of the junction left unmatched. The CDR3 contains 14 residues. CDR1 is ENHRY, CDR2 SYGVKD, per germline. The DNA of the CDR3 is TGTGCCATCAGGGCCGGGACAGGGGATCAGCCCCAGCATTTT. It specifies CAIRAGTGDQPQHF.